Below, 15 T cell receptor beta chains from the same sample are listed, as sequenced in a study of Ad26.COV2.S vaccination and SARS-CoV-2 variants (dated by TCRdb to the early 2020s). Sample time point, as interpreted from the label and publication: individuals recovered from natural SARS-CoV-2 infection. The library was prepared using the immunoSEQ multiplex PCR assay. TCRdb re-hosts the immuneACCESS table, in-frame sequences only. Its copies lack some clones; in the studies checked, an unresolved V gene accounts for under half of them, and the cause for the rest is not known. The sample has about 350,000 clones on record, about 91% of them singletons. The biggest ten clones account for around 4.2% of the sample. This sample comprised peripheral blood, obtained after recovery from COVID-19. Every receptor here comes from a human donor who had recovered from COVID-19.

The CDR3 DNA sequence: TGTGCCAGCAGAATATGGGGGGGCAGGGATACGCAGTATTTT. Its translation is CASRIWGGRDTQYF. V usage is TRBV6-9 and J usage is TRBJ2-3; possibly TRBD2 for D (7 bases). V was clipped by 6 bases and J by 6 bases, with 16 bases between them. Per the germline V gene, CDR1 is MNHGY and CDR2 is SVAAGI. This CDR3 contains 14 residues.

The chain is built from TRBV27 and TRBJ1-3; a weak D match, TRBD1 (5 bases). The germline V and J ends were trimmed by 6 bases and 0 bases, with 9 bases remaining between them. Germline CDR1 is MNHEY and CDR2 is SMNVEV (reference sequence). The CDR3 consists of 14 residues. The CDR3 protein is CASREGSSGNTIYF. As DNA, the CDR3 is TGTGCCAGCAGGGAGGGGAGCTCTGGAAACACCATATATTTT.

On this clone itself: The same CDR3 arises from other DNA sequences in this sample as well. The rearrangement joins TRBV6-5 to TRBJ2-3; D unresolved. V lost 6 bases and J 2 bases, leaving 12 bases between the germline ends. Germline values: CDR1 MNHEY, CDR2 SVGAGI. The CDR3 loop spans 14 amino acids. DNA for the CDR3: TGTGCCAGCAGCCGAGACCGGTCCACAGATACGCAGTATTTT. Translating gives CASSRDRSTDTQYF.

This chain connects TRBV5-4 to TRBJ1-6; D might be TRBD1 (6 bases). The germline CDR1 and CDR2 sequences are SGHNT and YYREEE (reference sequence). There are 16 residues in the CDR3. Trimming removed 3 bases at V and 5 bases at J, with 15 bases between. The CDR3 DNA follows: TGTGCCAGCAGCTCCCCAGGGGTTAGGAATAATTCACCCCTCCACTTT. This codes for CASSSPGVRNNSPLHF. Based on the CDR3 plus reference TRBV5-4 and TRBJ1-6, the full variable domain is ETGVTQSPTHLIKTRGQQVTLRCSSQSGHNTVSWYQQALGQGPQFIFQYYREEENGRGNFPPRFSGLQFPNYSSELNVNALELDDSALYLCASSSPGVRNNSPLHFGNGTRLTVT.

CDR3 DNA sequence: TGTGCCAGCAGCGACGGGGGTTCCTACGAGCAGTACTTC. It codes for CASSDGGSYEQYF. The chain couples TRBV7-8 to TRBJ2-7, with TRBD2 as a possible D gene (6 bases). Trimming stripped 5 bases from V and 1 base from J, with 9 bases between. CDR1 is SGHVS, CDR2 FQNEAQ, per germline. The CDR3 is 13 residues long.

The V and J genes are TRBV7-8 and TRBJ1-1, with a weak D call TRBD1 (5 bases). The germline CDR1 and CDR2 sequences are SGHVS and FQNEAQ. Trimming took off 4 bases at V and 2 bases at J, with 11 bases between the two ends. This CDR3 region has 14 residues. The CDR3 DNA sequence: TGTGCCAGCAGCTCTTCCAGGGCAAACACTGAAGCTTTCTTT. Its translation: CASSSSRANTEAFF.

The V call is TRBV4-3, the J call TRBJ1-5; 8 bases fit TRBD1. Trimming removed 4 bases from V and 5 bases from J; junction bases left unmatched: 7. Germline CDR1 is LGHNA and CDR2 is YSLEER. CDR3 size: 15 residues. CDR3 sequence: CASSPRTGRDQPQHF. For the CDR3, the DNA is TGCGCCAGCAGCCCTAGGACAGGGAGAGATCAGCCCCAGCATTTT.

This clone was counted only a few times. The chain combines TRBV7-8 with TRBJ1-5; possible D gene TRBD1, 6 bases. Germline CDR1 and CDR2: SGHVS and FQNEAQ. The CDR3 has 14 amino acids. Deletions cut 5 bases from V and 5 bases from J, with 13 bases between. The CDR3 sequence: CASSPGQKHQPQHF. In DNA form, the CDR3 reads TGTGCCAGCAGCCCCGGACAGAAACATCAGCCCCAGCATTTT. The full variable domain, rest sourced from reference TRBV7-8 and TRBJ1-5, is GAGVSQSPRYKVAKRGQDVALRCDPISGHVSLFWYQQALGQGPEFLTYFQNEAQLDKSGLPSDRFFAERPEGSVSTLKIQRTQQEDSAVYLCASSPGQKHQPQHFGDGTRLSIL.

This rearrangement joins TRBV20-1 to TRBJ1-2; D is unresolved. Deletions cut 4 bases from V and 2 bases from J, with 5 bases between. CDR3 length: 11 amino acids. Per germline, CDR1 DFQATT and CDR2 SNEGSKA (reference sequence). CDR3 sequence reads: CSATDNYGYTF. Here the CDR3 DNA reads TGCAGTGCTACGGACAACTATGGCTACACCTTC.

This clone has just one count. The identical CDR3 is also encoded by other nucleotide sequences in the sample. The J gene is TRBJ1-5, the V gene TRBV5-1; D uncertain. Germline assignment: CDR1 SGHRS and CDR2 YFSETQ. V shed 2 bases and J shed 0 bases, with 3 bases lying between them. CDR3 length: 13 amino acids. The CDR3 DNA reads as TGCGCCAGCAGCTTCGATAGCAATCAGCCCCAGCATTTT. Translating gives CASSFDSNQPQHF.

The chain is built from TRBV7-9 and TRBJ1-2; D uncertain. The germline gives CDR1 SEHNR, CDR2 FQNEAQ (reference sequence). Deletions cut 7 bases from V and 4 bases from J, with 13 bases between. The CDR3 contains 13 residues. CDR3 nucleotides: TGTGCCAGCACCCAGGTTGAGCTCTATGGCTACACCTTC. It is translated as CASTQVELYGYTF.

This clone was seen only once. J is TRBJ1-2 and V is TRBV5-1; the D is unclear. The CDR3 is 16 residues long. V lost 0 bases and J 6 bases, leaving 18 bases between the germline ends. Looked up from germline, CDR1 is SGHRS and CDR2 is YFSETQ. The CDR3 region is CASSLVGGRVMDGYTF. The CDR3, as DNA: TGCGCCAGCAGCTTGGTGGGAGGGAGGGTAATGGATGGCTACACCTTC.

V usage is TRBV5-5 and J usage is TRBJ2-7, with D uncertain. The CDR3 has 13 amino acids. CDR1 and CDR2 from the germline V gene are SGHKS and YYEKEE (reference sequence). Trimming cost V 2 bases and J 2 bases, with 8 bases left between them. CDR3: CASSFGDTYEQYF. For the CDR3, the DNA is TGTGCCAGCAGCTTTGGGGATACCTACGAGCAGTACTTC.

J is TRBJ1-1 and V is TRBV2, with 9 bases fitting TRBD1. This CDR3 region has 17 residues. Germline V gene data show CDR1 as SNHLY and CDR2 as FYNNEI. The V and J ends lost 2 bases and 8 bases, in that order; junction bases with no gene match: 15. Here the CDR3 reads CASSETEPGQGIDEAFF. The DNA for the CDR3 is TGTGCCAGCAGTGAAACCGAACCGGGACAGGGAATTGACGAAGCTTTCTTT. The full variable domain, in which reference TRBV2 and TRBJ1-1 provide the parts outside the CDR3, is EPEVTQTPSHQVTQMGQEVILRCVPISNHLYFYWYRQILGQKVEFLVSFYNNEISEKSEIFDDQFSVERPDGSNFTLKIRSTKLEDSAMYFCASSETEPGQGIDEAFFGQGTRLTVV.

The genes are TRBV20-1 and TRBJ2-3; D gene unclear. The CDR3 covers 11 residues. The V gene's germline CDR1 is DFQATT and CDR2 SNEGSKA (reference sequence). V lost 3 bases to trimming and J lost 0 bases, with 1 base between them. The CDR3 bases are TGCAGTGCTAGGAGCACAGATACGCAGTATTTT. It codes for CSARSTDTQYF.